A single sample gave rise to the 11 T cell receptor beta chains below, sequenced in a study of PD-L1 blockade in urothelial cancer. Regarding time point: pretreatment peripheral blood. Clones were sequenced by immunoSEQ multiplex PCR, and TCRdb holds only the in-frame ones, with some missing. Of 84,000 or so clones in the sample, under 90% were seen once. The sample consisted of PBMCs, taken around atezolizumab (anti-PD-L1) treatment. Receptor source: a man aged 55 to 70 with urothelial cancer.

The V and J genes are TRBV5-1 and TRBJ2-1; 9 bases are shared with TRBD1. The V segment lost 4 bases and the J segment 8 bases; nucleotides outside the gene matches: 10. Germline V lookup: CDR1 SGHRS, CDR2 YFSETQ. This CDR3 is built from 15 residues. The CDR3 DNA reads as TGCGCCAGCAGCCTTGGGACAGGGACAGGCGATGAGCAGTTCTTC. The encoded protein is CASSLGTGTGDEQFF.

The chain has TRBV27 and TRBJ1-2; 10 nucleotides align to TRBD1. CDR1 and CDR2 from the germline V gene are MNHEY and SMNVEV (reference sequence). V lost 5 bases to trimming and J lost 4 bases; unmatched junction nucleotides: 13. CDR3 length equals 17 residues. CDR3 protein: CASSPGTGEVIGYGYTF. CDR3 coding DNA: TGTGCCAGCAGTCCCGGGACAGGGGAGGTCATTGGCTATGGCTACACCTTC.

CDR3 in DNA: TGCAGCGGGGGCGGCGGAGGGGACGAGCAGTACTTC. Its translation: CSGGGGGDEQYF. The chain couples TRBV29-1 to TRBJ2-7; D possibly corresponds to TRBD2 (6 bases). The V end was cut by 7 bases, the J end by 5 bases, with 15 bases between. CDR3 size: 12 residues. The germline V gene encodes CDR1 SQVTM and CDR2 ANQGSEA.

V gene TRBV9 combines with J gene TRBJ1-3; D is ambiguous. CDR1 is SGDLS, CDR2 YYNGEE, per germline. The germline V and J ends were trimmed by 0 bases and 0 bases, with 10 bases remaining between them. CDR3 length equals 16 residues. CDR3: CASSVGSSNSGNTIYF. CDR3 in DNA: TGTGCCAGCAGCGTAGGTAGCAGCAACTCTGGAAACACCATATATTTT.

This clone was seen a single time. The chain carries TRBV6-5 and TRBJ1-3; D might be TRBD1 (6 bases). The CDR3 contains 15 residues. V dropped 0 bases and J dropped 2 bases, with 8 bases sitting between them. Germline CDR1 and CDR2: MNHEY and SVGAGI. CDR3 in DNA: TGTGCCAGCAGTTACTCGGGGGCAGCTGGAAACACCATATATTTT. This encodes CASSYSGAAGNTIYF.

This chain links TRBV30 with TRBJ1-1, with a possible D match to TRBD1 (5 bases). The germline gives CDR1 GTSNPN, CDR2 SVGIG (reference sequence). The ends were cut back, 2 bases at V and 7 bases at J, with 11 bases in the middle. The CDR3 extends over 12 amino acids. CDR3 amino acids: CAWSHTTGEAFF. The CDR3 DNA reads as TGTGCCTGGAGTCATACTACAGGTGAAGCTTTCTTT.

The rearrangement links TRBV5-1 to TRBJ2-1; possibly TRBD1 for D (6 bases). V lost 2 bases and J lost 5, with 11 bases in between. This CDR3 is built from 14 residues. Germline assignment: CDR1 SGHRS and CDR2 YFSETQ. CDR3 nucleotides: TGCGCCAGCAGCTTCAGGGGTTATGACAATGAGCAGTTCTTC. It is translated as CASSFRGYDNEQFF.

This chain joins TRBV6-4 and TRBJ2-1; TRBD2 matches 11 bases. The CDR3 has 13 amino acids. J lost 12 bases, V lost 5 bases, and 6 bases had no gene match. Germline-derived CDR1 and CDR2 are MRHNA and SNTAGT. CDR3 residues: CASSSPGLAGQFF. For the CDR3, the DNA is TGTGCCAGCAGTTCCCCCGGACTAGCGGGGCAGTTCTTC.

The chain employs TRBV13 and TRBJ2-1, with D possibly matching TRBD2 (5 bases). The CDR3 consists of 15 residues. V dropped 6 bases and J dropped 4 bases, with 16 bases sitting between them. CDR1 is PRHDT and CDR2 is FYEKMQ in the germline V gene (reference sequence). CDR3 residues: CASRSGGLIYNEQFF. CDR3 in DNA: TGTGCCAGCAGGTCGGGCGGGTTGATTTACAATGAGCAGTTCTTC.

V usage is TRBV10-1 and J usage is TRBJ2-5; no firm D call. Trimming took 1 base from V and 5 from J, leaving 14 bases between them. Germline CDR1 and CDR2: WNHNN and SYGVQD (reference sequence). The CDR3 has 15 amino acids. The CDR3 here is CASSEFMGQVETQYF. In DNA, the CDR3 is TGCGCCAGCAGTGAGTTTATGGGCCAGGTCGAGACCCAGTACTTC.

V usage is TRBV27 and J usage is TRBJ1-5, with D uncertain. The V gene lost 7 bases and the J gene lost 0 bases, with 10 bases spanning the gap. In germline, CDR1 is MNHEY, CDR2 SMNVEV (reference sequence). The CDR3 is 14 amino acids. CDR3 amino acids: CASKRSYSNQPQHF. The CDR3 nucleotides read TGTGCCAGCAAACGGTCCTATAGCAATCAGCCCCAGCATTTT.